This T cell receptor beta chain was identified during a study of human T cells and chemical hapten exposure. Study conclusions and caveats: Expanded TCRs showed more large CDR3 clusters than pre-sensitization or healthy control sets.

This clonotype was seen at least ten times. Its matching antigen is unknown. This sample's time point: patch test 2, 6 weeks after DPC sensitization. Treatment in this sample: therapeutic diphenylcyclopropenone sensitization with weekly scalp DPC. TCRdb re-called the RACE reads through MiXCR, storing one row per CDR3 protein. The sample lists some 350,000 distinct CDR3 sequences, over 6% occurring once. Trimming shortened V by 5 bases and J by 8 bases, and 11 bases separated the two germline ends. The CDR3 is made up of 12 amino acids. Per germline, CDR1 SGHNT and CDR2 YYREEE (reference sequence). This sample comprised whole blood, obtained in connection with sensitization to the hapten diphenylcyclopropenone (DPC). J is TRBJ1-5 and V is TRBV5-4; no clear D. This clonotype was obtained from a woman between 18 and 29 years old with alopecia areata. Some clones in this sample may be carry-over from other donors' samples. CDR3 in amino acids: CASSISGEPQHF. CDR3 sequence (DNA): TGTGCCAGCAGTATCTCCGGGGAGCCCCAGCATTTT.